The clone carrying this T cell receptor beta chain has ten or more counts. Antigen unknown. This sample stems from a study of CD8 T cells in ankylosing spondylitis. General observations from the study: There was reportedly significant enrichment of clones that were disease-linked in matched ankylosing spondylitis synovial fluid.

TCRdb reprocessed the 5' RACE reads via MiXCR and lists one record per CDR3 protein. The sample holds about 240,000 distinct CDR3 sequences, around 7.8% seen once. This CDR3 contains 13 residues. Deletions cut 3 bases from V and 4 bases from J, with 6 bases between. The germline CDR1 and CDR2 sequences are WSHSY and SAAADI. Source material: blood, either unsorted or a sorted T cell fraction (not recorded which). The receptor was isolated from a male donor with ankylosing spondylitis or in good health (not recorded which). The chain is built from TRBV10-2 and TRBJ2-2, with D maybe TRBD1 (6 bases). The CDR3 coding sequence is TGCGCCAGCAGTGAACAGGGCACCGGGGAGCTGTTTTTT. This sequence encodes CASSEQGTGELFF.